This passage covers 2 T cell receptor beta chains from one sample sequenced in a study of CD8+ T cells in alopecia areata. The authors extracted RNA and reverse transcribed it into cDNA as the sequencing template. Produced via immunoSEQ multiplex PCR; TCRdb's table is partial and in-frame only. The sample contains some 150,000 clones, more than 55% of which appear only once. Material: CD8+ T cells sorted from blood. The source of these receptors is a human donor in good health.

The J gene is TRBJ2-1, the V gene TRBV5-1; a weak D match, TRBD1 (5 bases). The CDR3 loop spans 15 amino acids. Per germline, CDR1 SGHRS and CDR2 YFSETQ. V lost 1 base and J 1 base, leaving 9 bases between the germline ends. Here the CDR3 DNA reads TGCGCCAGCAGCTTGCAGGGCTTTTCCTACAATGAGCAGTTCTTC. Amino acid sequence: CASSLQGFSYNEQFF.

V gene TRBV9 combines with J gene TRBJ2-1; TRBD2 matches 11 bases. CDR1 is SGDLS and CDR2 is YYNGEE in the germline V gene. With 4 bases clipped from V and 5 bases from J, the junction kept 8 bases outside the gene matches. The CDR3 sequence is 16 residues long. The CDR3 coding sequence is TGTGCCAGCAGCCCTATGACTAGCGGGATAGACAATGAGCAGTTCTTC. Translated, it gives CASSPMTSGIDNEQFF.